This T cell receptor (beta chain) was obtained from a study of PD-L1 blockade in urothelial cancer. Produced via immunoSEQ multiplex PCR; TCRdb's table is partial and in-frame only. The table has about 76,000 clones, 90% seen once; the top ten hold more than 3.5%. The sample's time point: pretreatment peripheral blood. The input for sequencing was PBMCs, taken around atezolizumab (anti-PD-L1) treatment. This sequence was found in a man aged 65 to 85 with urothelial cancer.

The CDR3 DNA sequence: TGTGCCTGGAGTCCGGGACTAGAGGGGTCGGAGACCCAGTACTTC. As protein: CAWSPGLEGSETQYF. V is TRBV30 and J is TRBJ2-5; 8 bases align to TRBD2. Trimming at V came to 2 bases and at J to 5 bases, leaving 10 bases not matched to a gene. The CDR3 has 15 residues. Germline V CDR1 and CDR2: GTSNPN, SVGIG (reference sequence).